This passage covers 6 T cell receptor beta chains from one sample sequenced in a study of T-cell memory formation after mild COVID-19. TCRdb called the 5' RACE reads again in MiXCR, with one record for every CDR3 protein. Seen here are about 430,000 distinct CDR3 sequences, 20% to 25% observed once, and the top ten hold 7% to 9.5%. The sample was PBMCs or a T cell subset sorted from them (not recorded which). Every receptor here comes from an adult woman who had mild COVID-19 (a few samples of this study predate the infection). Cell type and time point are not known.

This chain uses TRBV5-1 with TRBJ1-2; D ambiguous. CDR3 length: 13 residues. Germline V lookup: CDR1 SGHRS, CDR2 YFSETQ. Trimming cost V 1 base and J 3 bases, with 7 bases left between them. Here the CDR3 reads CASSLRDYYGYTF. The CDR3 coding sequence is TGCGCCAGCAGCTTGCGGGATTACTATGGCTACACCTTC.

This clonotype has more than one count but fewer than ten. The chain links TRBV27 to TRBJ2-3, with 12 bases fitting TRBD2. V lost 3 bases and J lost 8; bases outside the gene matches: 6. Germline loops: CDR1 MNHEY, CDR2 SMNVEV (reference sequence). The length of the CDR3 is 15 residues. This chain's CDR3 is CASSFAGTSGRTQYF. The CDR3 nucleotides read TGTGCCAGCAGTTTCGCAGGGACTAGCGGGCGTACGCAGTATTTT.

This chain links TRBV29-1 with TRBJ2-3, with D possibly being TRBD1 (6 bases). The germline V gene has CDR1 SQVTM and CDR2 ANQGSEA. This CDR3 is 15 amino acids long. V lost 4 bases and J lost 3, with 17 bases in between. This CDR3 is CSVALSGVATDTQYF. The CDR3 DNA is TGCAGCGTTGCCCTCTCAGGGGTCGCTACAGATACGCAGTATTTT.

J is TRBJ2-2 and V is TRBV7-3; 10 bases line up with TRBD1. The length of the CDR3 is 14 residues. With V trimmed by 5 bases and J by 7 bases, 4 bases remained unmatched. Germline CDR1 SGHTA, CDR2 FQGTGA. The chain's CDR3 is CASSRQGAGGELFF. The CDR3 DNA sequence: TGTGCCAGCAGCCGACAGGGGGCCGGCGGGGAGCTGTTTTTT.

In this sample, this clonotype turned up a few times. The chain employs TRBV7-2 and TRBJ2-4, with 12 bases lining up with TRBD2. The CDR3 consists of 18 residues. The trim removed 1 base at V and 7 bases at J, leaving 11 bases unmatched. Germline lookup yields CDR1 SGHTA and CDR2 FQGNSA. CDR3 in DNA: TGTGCCAGCAGCTTAGTAGCACCGGGACTAGCGGGCCGGAACATTCAGTACTTC. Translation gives CASSLVAPGLAGRNIQYF.

CDR3 residues: CAWRPLMREQYF. CDR3 sequence (DNA): TGTGCCTGGAGACCTTTGATGAGGGAGCAGTACTTC. V usage is TRBV30 and J usage is TRBJ2-7; D remains ambiguous. Looked up from germline, CDR1 is GTSNPN and CDR2 is SVGIG (reference sequence). V lost 3 bases to trimming and J lost 7 bases, with 13 bases between them. The CDR3 has 12 residues.